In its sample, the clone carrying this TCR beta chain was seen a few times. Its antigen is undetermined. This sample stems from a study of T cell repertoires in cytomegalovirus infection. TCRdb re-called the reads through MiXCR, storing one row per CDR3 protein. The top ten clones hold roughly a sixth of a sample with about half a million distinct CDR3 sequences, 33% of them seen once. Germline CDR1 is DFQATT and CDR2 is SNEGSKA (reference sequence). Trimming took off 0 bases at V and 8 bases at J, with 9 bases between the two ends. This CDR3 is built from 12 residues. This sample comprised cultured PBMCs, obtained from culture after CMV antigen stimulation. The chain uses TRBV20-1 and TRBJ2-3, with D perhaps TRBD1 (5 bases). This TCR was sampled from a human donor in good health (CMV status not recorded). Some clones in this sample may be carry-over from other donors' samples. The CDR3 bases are TGCAGTGCTAGAGATCAAGGGGTTACGCAGTATTTT. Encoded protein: CSARDQGVTQYF.